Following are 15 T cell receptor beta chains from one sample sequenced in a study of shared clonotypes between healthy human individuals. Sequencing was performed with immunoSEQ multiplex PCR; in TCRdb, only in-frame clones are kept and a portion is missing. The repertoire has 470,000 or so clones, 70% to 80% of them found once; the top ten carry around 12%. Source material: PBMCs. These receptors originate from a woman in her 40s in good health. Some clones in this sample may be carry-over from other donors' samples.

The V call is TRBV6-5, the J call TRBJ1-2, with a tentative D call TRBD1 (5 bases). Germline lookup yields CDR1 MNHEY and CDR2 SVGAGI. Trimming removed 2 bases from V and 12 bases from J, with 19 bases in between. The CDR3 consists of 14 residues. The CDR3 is CASSYGADGTPNTF. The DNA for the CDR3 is TGTGCCAGCAGTTACGGGGCCGACGGCACCCCTAACACCTTC.

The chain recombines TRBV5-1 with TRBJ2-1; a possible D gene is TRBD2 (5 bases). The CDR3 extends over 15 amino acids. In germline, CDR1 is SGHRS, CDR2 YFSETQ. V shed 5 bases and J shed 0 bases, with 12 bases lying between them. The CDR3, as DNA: TGCGCCAGCAGGCCTACTAGTAACTCCTACAATGAGCAGTTCTTC. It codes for CASRPTSNSYNEQFF. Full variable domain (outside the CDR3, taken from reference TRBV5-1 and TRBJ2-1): KAGVTQTPRYLIKTRGQQVTLSCSPISGHRSVSWYQQTPGQGLQFLFEYFSETQRNKGNFPGRFSGRQFSNSRSEMNVSTLELGDSALYLCASRPTSNSYNEQFFGPGTRLTVL.

The CDR3 loop is CASSLGQTGDTQYF. The CDR3 DNA sequence: TGCGCCAGCAGCTTAGGGCAGACTGGAGATACGCAGTATTTT. The V call is TRBV5-1, the J call TRBJ2-3; D remains ambiguous. Germline values: CDR1 SGHRS, CDR2 YFSETQ. With 2 bases removed from V and 5 bases from J, the gap between germline ends came to 12 bases. This CDR3 region has 14 residues.

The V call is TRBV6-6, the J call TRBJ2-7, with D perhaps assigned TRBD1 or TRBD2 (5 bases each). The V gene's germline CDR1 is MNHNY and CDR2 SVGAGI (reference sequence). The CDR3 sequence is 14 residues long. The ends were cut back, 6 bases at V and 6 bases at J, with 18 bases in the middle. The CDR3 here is CASSAGTGAGEQYF. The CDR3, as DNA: TGTGCCAGCAGCGCCGGGACCGGGGCTGGCGAGCAGTACTTC.

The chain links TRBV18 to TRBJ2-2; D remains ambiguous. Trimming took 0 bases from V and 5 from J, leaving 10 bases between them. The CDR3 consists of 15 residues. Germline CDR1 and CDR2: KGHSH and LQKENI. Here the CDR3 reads CASSPPVSGTGELFF. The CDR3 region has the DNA TGTGCCAGCTCACCACCTGTATCCGGGACCGGGGAGCTGTTTTTT.

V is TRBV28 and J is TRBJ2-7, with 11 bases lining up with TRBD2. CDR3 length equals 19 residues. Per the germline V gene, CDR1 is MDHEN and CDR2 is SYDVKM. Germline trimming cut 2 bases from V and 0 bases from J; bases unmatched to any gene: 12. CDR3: CASSLERGVAGGDSYEQYF. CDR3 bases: TGTGCCAGCAGTTTAGAGAGGGGGGTAGCGGGAGGGGACTCCTACGAGCAGTACTTC.

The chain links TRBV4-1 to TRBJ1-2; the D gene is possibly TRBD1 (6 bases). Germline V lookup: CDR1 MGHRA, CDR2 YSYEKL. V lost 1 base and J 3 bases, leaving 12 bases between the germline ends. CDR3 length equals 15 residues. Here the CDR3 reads CASSQGSPGDYGYTF. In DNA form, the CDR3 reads TGCGCCAGCAGCCAAGGGTCCCCAGGGGACTATGGCTACACCTTC.

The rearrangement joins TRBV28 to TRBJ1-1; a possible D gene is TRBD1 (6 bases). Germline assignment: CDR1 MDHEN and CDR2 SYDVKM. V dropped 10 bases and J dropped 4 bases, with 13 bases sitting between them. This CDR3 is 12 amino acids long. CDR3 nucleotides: TGTGCCATTTCCAGGGGTCTCACTGAAGCTTTCTTT. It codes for CAISRGLTEAFF. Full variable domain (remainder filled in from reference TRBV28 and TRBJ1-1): DVKVTQSSRYLVKRTGEKVFLECVQDMDHENMFWYRQDPGLGLRLIYFSYDVKMKEKGDIPEGYSVSREKKERFSLILESASTNQTSMYLCAISRGLTEAFFGQGTRLTVV.

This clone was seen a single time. The DNA for the CDR3 is TGCGCCAGCAGCCAAACAGGGAAGTATAGGTATGGCTACACCTTC. Its translation is CASSQTGKYRYGYTF. The chain is built from TRBV4-1 and TRBJ1-2; TRBD1 is a possible D gene (6 bases). The V and J ends lost 2 bases and 5 bases respectively, with 15 bases between them. The germline V gene encodes CDR1 MGHRA and CDR2 YSYEKL. This CDR3 region has 15 residues.

The CDR3 is CATSILGRPWDEKLFF. DNA of the CDR3: TGTGCCACCAGCATTCTTGGACGCCCTTGGGACGAAAAACTGTTTTTT. This chain uses TRBV15 with TRBJ1-4, with D possibly being TRBD1 (5 bases). Germline loops: CDR1 LNHNV, CDR2 YYDKDF (reference sequence). V was cut by 4 bases and J by 8 bases, with 20 bases left in between. The CDR3 is 16 amino acids.

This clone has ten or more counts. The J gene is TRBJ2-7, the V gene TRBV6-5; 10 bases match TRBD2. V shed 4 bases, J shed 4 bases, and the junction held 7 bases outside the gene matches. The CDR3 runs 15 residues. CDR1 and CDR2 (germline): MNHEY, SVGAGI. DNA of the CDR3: TGTGCCAGCAGTTGGCGATCTAGCGGGGGTTACGAGCAGTACTTC. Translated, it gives CASSWRSSGGYEQYF.

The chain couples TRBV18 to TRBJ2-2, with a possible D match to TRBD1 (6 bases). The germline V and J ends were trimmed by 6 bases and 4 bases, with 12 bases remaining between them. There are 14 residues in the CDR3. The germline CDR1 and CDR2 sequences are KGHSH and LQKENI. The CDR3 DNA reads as TGTGCCAGCTCCTCGGGACACTCCACCGGGGAGCTGTTTTTT. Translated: CASSSGHSTGELFF.

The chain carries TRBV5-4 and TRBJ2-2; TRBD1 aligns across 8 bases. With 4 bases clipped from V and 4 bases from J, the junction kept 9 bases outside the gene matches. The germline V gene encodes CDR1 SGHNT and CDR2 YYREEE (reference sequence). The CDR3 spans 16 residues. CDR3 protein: CASSPQGARSTGELFF. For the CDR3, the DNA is TGTGCCAGCAGCCCCCAGGGGGCGCGAAGCACCGGGGAGCTGTTTTTT.

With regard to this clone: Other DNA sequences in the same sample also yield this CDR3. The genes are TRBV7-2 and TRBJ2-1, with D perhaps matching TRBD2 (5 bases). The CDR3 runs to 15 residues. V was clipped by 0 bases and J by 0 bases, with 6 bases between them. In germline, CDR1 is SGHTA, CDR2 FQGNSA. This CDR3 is CASSLARGSYNEQFF. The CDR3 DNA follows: TGTGCCAGCAGCTTAGCCCGGGGCTCCTACAATGAGCAGTTCTTC.

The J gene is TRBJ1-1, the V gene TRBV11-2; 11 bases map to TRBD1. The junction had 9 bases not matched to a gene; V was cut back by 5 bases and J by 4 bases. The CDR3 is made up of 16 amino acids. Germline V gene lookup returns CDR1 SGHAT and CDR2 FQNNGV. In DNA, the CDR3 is TGTGCCAGCAGCAAGCGGGACAGGGGGTTTCTCACTGAAGCTTTCTTT. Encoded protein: CASSKRDRGFLTEAFF.